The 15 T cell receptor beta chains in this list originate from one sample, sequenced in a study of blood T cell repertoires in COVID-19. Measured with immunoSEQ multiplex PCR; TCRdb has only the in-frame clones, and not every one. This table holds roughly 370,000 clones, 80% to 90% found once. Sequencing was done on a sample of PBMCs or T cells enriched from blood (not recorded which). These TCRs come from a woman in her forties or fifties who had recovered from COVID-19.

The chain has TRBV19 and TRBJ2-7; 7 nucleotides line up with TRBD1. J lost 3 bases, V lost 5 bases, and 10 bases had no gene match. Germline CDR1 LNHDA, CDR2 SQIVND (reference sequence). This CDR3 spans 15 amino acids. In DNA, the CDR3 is TGTGCCAGTAGTCCTCAAACAGGGGCGGTCTACGAGCAGTACTTC. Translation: CASSPQTGAVYEQYF.

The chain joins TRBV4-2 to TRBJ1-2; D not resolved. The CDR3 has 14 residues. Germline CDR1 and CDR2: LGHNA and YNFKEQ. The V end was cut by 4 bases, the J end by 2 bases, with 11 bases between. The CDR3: CASSPSLGNYGYTF. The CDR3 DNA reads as TGTGCCAGCAGCCCCAGTTTGGGCAACTATGGCTACACCTTC.

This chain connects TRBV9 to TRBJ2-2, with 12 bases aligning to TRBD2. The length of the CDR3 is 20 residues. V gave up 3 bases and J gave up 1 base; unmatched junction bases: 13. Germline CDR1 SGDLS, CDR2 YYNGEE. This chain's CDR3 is CASSGPLGLAGSLNTGELFF. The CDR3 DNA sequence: TGTGCCAGCAGCGGCCCCCTCGGACTAGCGGGGAGCCTGAACACCGGGGAGCTGTTTTTT.

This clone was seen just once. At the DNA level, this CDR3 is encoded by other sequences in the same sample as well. This CDR3 reads CASSYSSYYGYTF. The CDR3 bases are TGTGCCAGCAGTTACAGTAGTTACTATGGCTACACCTTC. This chain joins TRBV6-5 and TRBJ1-2; D not certain. The CDR3 has 13 residues. The germline gives CDR1 MNHEY, CDR2 SVGAGI. V was clipped by 2 bases and J by 3 bases, with 7 bases between them.

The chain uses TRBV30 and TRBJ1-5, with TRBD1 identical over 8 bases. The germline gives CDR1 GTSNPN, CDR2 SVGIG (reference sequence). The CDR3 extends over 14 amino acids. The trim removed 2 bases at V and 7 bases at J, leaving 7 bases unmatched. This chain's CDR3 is CAWSRDRGGQPQHF. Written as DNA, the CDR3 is TGTGCCTGGAGTAGAGACAGGGGCGGGCAGCCCCAGCATTTT.

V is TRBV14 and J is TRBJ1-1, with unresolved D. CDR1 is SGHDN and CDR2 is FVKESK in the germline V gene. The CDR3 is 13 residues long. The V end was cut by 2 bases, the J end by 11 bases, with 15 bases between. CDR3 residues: CASSQWEGDRAFF. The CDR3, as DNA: TGTGCCAGCAGCCAATGGGAGGGAGATCGGGCTTTCTTT. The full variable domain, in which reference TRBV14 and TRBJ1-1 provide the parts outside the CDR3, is EAGVTQFPSHSVIEKGQTVTLRCDPISGHDNLYWYRRVMGKEIKFLLHFVKESKQDESGMPNNRFLAERTGGTYSTLKVQPAELEDSGVYFCASSQWEGDRAFFGQGTRLTVV.

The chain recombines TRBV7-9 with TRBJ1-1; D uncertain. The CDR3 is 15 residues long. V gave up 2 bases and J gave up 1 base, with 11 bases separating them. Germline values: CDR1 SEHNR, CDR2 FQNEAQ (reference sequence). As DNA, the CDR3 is TGTGCCAGCAGCTTATTAATTGTAGCGAACACTGAAGCTTTCTTT. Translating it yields CASSLLIVANTEAFF.

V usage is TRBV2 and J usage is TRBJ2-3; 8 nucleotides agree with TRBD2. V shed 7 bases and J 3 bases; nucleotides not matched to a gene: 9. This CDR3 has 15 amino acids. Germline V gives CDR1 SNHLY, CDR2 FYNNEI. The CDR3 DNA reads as TGTGCCAGCAAAGATGGAAGCGGGGGTACAGATACGCAGTATTTT. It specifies CASKDGSGGTDTQYF.

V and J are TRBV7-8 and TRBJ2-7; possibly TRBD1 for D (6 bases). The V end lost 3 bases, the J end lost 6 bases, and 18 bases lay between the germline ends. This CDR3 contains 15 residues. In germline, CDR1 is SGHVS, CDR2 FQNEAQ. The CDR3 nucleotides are TGTGCCAGCAGCTTTCGTCCAGGGGCCAACCGCGAGCAGTACTTC. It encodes CASSFRPGANREQYF.

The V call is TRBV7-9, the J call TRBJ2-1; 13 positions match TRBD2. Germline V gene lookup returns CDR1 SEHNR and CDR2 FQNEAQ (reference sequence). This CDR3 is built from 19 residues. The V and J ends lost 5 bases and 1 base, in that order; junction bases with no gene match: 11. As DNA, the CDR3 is TGTGCCAGCAGCCGAACTAGCGGGGGGGCGGGACATTCCTACAATGAGCAGTTCTTC. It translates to CASSRTSGGAGHSYNEQFF.

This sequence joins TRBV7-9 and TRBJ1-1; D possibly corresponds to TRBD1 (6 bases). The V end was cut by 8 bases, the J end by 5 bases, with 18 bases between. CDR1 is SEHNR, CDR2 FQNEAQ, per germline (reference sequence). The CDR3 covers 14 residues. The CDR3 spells CASGLQGVGTEAFF. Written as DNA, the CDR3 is TGTGCCAGCGGTCTACAGGGAGTTGGAACTGAAGCTTTCTTT.

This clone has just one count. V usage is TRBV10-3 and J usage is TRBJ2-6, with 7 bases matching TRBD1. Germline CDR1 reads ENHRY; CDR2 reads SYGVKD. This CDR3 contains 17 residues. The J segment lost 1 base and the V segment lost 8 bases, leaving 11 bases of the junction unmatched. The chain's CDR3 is CAIHQGVLKSGANVLTF. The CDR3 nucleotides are TGTGCCATCCACCAGGGGGTCTTGAAGTCTGGGGCCAACGTCCTGACTTTC.

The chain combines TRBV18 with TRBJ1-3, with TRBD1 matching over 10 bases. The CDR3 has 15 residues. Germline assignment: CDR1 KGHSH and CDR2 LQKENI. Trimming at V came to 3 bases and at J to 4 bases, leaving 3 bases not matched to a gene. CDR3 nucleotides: TGTGCCAGCTCACCCGACAGGGGGCAAGGAAACACCATATATTTT. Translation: CASSPDRGQGNTIYF.

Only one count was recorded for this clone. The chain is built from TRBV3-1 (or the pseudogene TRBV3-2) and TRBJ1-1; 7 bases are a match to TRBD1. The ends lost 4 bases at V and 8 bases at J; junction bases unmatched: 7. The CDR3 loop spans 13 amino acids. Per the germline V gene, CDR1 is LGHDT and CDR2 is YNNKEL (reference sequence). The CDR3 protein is CASSPLGTEEAFF. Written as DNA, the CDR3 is TGTGCCAGCAGCCCACTAGGGACAGAAGAAGCTTTCTTT.

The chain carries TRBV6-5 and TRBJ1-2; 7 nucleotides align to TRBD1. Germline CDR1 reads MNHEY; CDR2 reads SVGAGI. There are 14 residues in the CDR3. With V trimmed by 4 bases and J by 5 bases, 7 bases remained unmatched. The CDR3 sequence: CASSLLDREYGYTF. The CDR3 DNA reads TGTGCCAGCAGTTTACTTGACAGGGAATATGGCTACACCTTC.